This T cell receptor beta chain was observed in a study of T-cell reconstitution after alpha-beta-depleted transplantation in children. After removal of 3 bases from V and 4 bases from J, the junction contained 6 bases not matched to a gene. Germline V lookup: CDR1 SGHRS, CDR2 YFSETQ. The CDR3 runs 15 residues. Construction of the TCRbeta library involved unique molecular identifiers. TCRdb reprocessed the PCR reads with MiXCR, giving one entry per CDR3 protein. The profile shows some 310,000 distinct CDR3 sequences, more than 20% of them singletons. This chain links TRBV5-1 with TRBJ2-2; TRBD1 aligns across 7 bases. The TCR comes from a male patient aged 5 to 17 who had a stem cell transplant for acute lymphoblastic leukemia, so the T cells may come from the graft donor. Material: PBMCs, mostly from graft donor cells, obtained 180 days after TCRalphabeta/CD19-depleted stem cell transplant. CDR3 residues: CASSSMDRPTGELFF. The CDR3 nucleotides are TGCGCCAGCAGCTCCATGGACAGGCCCACCGGGGAGCTGTTTTTT. The full variable domain, its missing parts supplied by reference TRBV5-1 and TRBJ2-2, is KAGVTQTPRYLIKTRGQQVTLSCSPISGHRSVSWYQQTPGQGLQFLFEYFSETQRNKGNFPGRFSGRQFSNSRSEMNVSTLELGDSALYLCASSSMDRPTGELFFGEGSRLTVL.